Sequencing of this T cell receptor (beta chain) was carried out in a study of T cells in Graves' hyperthyroidism and ophthalmopathy (dated by TCRdb to about 2019). General notes on the study: Peripheral blood samples were taken at the time of initial diagnosis, prior to any treatment. To identify TCR V-J signatures that set the groups apart, the researchers used a discovery cohort of 95 to 100 patients, made up of 43 with Graves' ophthalmopathy and approximately 57 with stable Graves' hyperthyroidism. Prospective prediction of ophthalmopathy was tested in an independent validation cohort of fewer than 20 hyperthyroidism patients and 15 to 17 patients who later progressed to ophthalmopathy. The 75 to 100 discovery patients were divided at random into training and test sets in a 7:3 ratio. In addition, the study compared T-cell repertoires in thyroid tissue and in blood from several Graves' hyperthyroidism patients. Once sampling was done, hyperthyroidism patients were given methimazole at a starting dose of 30 mg daily, whereas ophthalmopathy patients were given high-dose intravenous methylprednisolone. The paper describes TCR Vbeta CDR3 sequencing of 135 peripheral blood samples, made up of 43 ophthalmopathy patients, 70 to 75 hyperthyroidism patients and some 17 progressor patients.

TCR beta CDR3 regions were amplified from RNA transcripts. For the first round of RT-PCR on the TCR CDR3, the HTBI primer set was used together with the Qiagen OneStep RT-PCR kit. A second multiplex PCR round built the libraries, followed by size selection and purification. Paired-end sequencing of the libraries was performed with 100 bp reads on an Illumina HiSeq2000. Per the authors' processing: SOAPnuke was used to process the raw data, removing reads that contained adapters or uncalled bases, had a mean Phred below 15, or lacked an exact match to the constant primer or identifier. High-quality paired reads were merged with COPE v1.2.5, and unique nucleotide sequences were defined as clonotypes. Clonotypes were aligned to IMGT TRBV, TRBD and TRBJ reference segments using MiTCR v1.1. The analysis was restricted to V-J combinations with a frequency above 0.0001, which together covered 99% to 99.2% of the repertoires. The TCS score was defined as the ratio of F50 (clonal expansion) to E x V (chaos), calculated using BLOSUM62-based TCRdist between CDR3 peptides within each V-J. Welch's t-statistics and random forest reduced 500 to 550 V-J features to fewer than 15, which were used in a naive Bayes classifier (R e1071). TCRdb took the public reads, trimmed them with fastp at Q25, ran MiXCR for clone calling and kept in-frame beta chains. Entries are consolidated by CDR3 protein sequence, retaining the most common genes and DNA. These V and J calls rely on TCRdb rather than the paper's analysis. For this sample there are about 290,000 distinct CDR3 sequences; roughly 13% appear just once. Of the sample, 7.5% to 8% falls within the top ten clones.

V lost 3 bases and J lost 0 bases; the stretch between them is 11 bases long. CDR1 is given as SEHNR and CDR2 as FQNEAQ, both from the germline V gene (reference sequence). From the cysteine through the phenylalanine, the CDR3 covers 15 amino acids. Of all the DNA, just the CDR3 is kept, 45 bases in frame from base 1. Comments on this clonotype: Its target antigen remains unknown. Per-nucleotide qualities are absent, and no much larger clonotype sits a single base away.

The hyperthyroidism patients were between 18 and 65 years old and newly diagnosed, with a disease duration of less than 2 months. Exclusion was applied to patients with uncontrolled infections, other autoimmune diseases, pregnancy or lactation. Diagnoses were established on the basis of clinical symptoms, serum thyroxine and TRAb, thyroid ultrasound, and orbital computed tomography. Blood from progressor patients was drawn when they were first diagnosed with hyperthyroidism, before any ophthalmopathy symptoms appeared. PBMCs were isolated from approximately 10 ml of fresh peripheral blood by Ficoll-Paque density gradient centrifugation. Patients classed as progressors first received a Graves' hyperthyroidism diagnosis and then went on to develop ophthalmopathy during follow-up. Total RNA was extracted with Trizol reagent, and quality was checked on an Agilent 2100 Bioanalyzer. What the study reported, not specific to this receptor: Ophthalmopathy was separated from stable hyperthyroidism by a 13 V-J signature model, with 85% to 90% sensitivity and around 81% specificity obtained in cross-validation and 80%/75% obtained in testing. No statistical method was used to set the sample size in advance, and investigators knew the group allocation. During validation, the model predicted progression to ophthalmopathy a median of around 7 months ahead of onset, with just under 71% sensitivity and 72% to 80% specificity. Blood samples also contained most of the expanded thyroid clonotypes (frequency above 0.001), which suggests that blood repertoires may reflect thyroid immune responses.

The V and J genes are TRBV7-9 and TRBJ1-2; the D gene is unclear. The clonotype comes from a woman aged 25 to 45 with Graves' hyperthyroidism that later progressed to Graves' ophthalmopathy. The material sequenced was blood. Here the CDR3 is given as CASSLFKDSNYGYTF. The nucleotide sequence is given as TGTGCCAGCAGCTTGTTTAAGGACTCTAACTATGGCTACACCTTC.